These T cell receptor beta chains were read from a single sample in a study of shared clonotypes between healthy human individuals. TCRdb's table, derived via immunoSEQ multiplex PCR, lists solely in-frame clones and lacks some. The sample contains hundreds of thousands of clones, under 80% of which appear only once. Sequenced sample: memory CD4+ T cells sorted from blood. The receptor set was obtained from a woman aged 25 to 39 in good health. Each CDR3 is given with its conserved first and last residue. D genes are given only for firm matches. The size of a clone is reported for some rows only, either as once, few or many, or as a class for expanded clones.

abundance	d_gene	v_gene	j_gene	CDR3nt	CDR3aa
many	NA	TRBV7-7	TRBJ2-5	TGTGCCAGCAGCTTAGAACAGGCCGGGACCCAGTACTTC	CASSLEQAGTQYF
once	TRBD1	TRBV6-6	TRBJ2-4	TGTGCCAGCAGTTCCTCACAGGGGTACCAAAACATTCAGTACTTC	CASSSSQGYQNIQYF
NA	NA	TRBV15	TRBJ1-3	TGTGCCACCAGCAGAGCTGGGGGCGGAGGAAACACCATATATTTT	CATSRAGGGGNTIYF
few	NA	TRBV19	TRBJ2-3	TGTGCCAGTAGTATAGATGCCCCAGCGGCTACCACAGATACGCAGTATTTT	CASSIDAPAATTDTQYF
NA	NA	TRBV9	TRBJ2-2	TGTGCCAGCAGCGTAGCCCCCGGGAGCGCGGACACCGGGGAGCTGTTTTTT	CASSVAPGSADTGELFF
NA	NA	TRBV15	TRBJ1-2	TGTGCCACCAGCAGAGGTGGCGCACAGTTTGATGGCTACACCTTC	CATSRGGAQFDGYTF
NA	NA	TRBV7-6	TRBJ2-5	TGTGCCAGCAGCGCAGCTATCTTCGAGACCCAGTACTTC	CASSAAIFETQYF
NA	TRBD1	TRBV28	TRBJ1-3	TGTGCCAGCAGCCGGCCCCGGGGAGGGGGCGACTCTGGAAACACCATATATTTT	CASSRPRGGGDSGNTIYF
NA	NA	TRBV2	TRBJ1-1	TGTGCCAGCAGCACTCGACAGGAGGGATTGAACACTGAAGCTTTCTTT	CASSTRQEGLNTEAFF
NA	TRBD1	TRBV7-8	TRBJ2-7	TGTGCCAGTTTTACCGGGACAGGGTCGGGGGAGCAGTACTTC	CASFTGTGSGEQYF
few	NA	TRBV28	TRBJ1-2	TGTGCCAGCACCCTAGGGGGAGTCTATGGCTACACCTTC	CASTLGGVYGYTF
NA	TRBD2	TRBV5-1	TRBJ2-1	TGCGCCAGCAGGGAGGGACTAGCGGGAGGAGGATCCTACAATGAGCAGTTCTTC	CASREGLAGGGSYNEQFF
NA	TRBD2	TRBV5-1	TRBJ2-3	TGCGCCAGCAGCTTTGGGGGGGTCACAGATACGCAGTATTTT	CASSFGGVTDTQYF
many	NA	TRBV19	TRBJ2-7	TGTGCCAGTAGCCCGGACAGACCCTTCAGCTCCTACGAGCAGTACTTC	CASSPDRPFSSYEQYF
NA	NA	TRBV25-1	TRBJ2-2	TGTGCCAGCAATGCGGGTTTGTCGAACACCGGGGAGCTGTTTTTT	CASNAGLSNTGELFF
NA	NA	TRBV7-9	TRBJ1-1	TGTGCCAGCAGCTTAGCGGTGGGGGGCACTGAAGCTTTCTTT	CASSLAVGGTEAFF
NA	TRBD1	TRBV18	TRBJ1-2	TGTGCCAGCTCACCCCCGACAGGGAACTATGGCTACACCTTC	CASSPPTGNYGYTF
NA	NA	TRBV5-6	TRBJ1-4	TGTGCCAGCAGCTATCCCGGGACTGCAACTAATGAAAAACTGTTTTTT	CASSYPGTATNEKLFF
NA	NA	TRBV11-2	TRBJ1-1	TGTGCCAGCAGCTCTCAGAACACTGAAGCTTTCTTT	CASSSQNTEAFF
NA	NA	TRBV2	TRBJ1-5	TGTGCCAGCAGTGGGTATACAGTCAGTCAGCCCCAGCATTTT	CASSGYTVSQPQHF
NA	NA	TRBV2	TRBJ1-1	TGTGCCAGCAATACAGGGCCACCGAACACTGAAGCTTTCTTT	CASNTGPPNTEAFF
NA	NA	TRBV2	TRBJ2-5	TGTGCCAGCAGTGTTCAAACCGGGACGCAAGAGACCCAGTACTTC	CASSVQTGTQETQYF
few	NA	TRBV29-1	TRBJ1-4	TGCAGCGTTGAAGAAAGGGGACTGCAAGAAAAACTGTTTTTT	CSVEERGLQEKLFF
NA	NA	TRBV4-2	TRBJ1-3	TGTGCCAGCAGCCGAGGGGGGCCGAGCTCTGGAAACACCATATATTTT	CASSRGGPSSGNTIYF
once	NA	TRBV7-7	TRBJ1-1	TGTGCCAGCAGCTTAAACCCCGCTCTCCGGGACCACACTGAAGCTTTCTTT	CASSLNPALRDHTEAFF
NA	NA	TRBV4-1	TRBJ1-4	TGCGCCAGCAGCCAAGATGGGGTAAATGAAAAACTGTTTTTT	CASSQDGVNEKLFF
NA	NA	TRBV7-9	TRBJ2-3	TGTGCCAGCAGCTTAAACTCAATCGGAGATACGCAGTATTTT	CASSLNSIGDTQYF
NA	NA	TRBV5-4	TRBJ2-1	TGTGCCAGCAGCTTGGAACTGGGGGGCTCCTACAATGAGCAGTTCTTC	CASSLELGGSYNEQFF
NA	NA	TRBV5-1	TRBJ1-1	TGCGCCAGCACCAGGCAGTGGGAGATGGGCACTGAAGCTTTCTTT	CASTRQWEMGTEAFF
few	TRBD2	TRBV11-3	TRBJ2-3	TGTGCCAGCAGCCCACGGGGTCTAGCGGGGGGCACAGATACGCAGTATTTT	CASSPRGLAGGTDTQYF
NA	NA	TRBV7-2	TRBJ2-3	TGTGCCAGCAGCTTGGACAGAGCAGATACGCAGTATTTT	CASSLDRADTQYF
NA	NA	TRBV19	TRBJ1-5	TGTGCCAGTAGTGGGCACCTGGGAAATCAGCCCCAGCATTTT	CASSGHLGNQPQHF
few	NA	TRBV28	TRBJ1-2	TGTGCCAGCAGTTTCCCGACAGGATACGTAGGCTACACCTTC	CASSFPTGYVGYTF
NA	NA	TRBV19	TRBJ1-5	TGTGCCAGTCGGAGGCTCTCGGGGGAGAATCAGCCCCAGCATTTT	CASRRLSGENQPQHF
NA	NA	TRBV5-1	TRBJ1-1	TGCGCCAGCAGCCCCGGGCCGGGGAGTACTGAAGCTTTCTTT	CASSPGPGSTEAFF
NA	NA	TRBV5-4	TRBJ2-1	TGTGCCAGCAGCAAGCTACAGGGCCCCTACAATGAGCAGTTCTTC	CASSKLQGPYNEQFF
NA	NA	TRBV9	TRBJ2-7	TGTGCCAGCAGCCCCGTATATTCTAGCAAATCCTACGAGCAGTACTTC	CASSPVYSSKSYEQYF